This T cell receptor beta chain was retrieved from a study of OX40 agonist ivuxolimab in advanced cancers. Study details: Three individuals attained partial responses, comprising one hepatocellular carcinoma case and two cutaneous melanoma cases.

This clone is a singleton in its sample. Relative to the germline gene, one junction end is altered; a read error may explain this. Autoimmune disease history or systemic immunosuppression disqualified patients. Sampled blood was obtained at baseline, cycle 4 day 1, and cycle 7 day 1. The CDR3 is 13 residues long. Germline loops: CDR1 SSHAT, CDR2 FNYEAQ (reference sequence). Assay used: immunoSEQ multiplex PCR; TCRdb lists only in-frame clones, some missing. The sample holds about 99,000 clones, roughly 95% seen once. This chain links TRBV7-7 with TRBJ1-1; D might be TRBD1 (5 bases). This specimen was CD4+ or CD8+ T cells sorted from blood, taken in a trial of the OX40 agonist ivuxolimab. This sequence was found in an adult with an advanced solid tumor such as melanoma, head and neck, liver or kidney cancer. In DNA form, the CDR3 reads TGTGCTAGCAGCTCTGACAGGAACACTGAAGCTTTCTTT. The encoded protein is CASSSDRNTEAFF.